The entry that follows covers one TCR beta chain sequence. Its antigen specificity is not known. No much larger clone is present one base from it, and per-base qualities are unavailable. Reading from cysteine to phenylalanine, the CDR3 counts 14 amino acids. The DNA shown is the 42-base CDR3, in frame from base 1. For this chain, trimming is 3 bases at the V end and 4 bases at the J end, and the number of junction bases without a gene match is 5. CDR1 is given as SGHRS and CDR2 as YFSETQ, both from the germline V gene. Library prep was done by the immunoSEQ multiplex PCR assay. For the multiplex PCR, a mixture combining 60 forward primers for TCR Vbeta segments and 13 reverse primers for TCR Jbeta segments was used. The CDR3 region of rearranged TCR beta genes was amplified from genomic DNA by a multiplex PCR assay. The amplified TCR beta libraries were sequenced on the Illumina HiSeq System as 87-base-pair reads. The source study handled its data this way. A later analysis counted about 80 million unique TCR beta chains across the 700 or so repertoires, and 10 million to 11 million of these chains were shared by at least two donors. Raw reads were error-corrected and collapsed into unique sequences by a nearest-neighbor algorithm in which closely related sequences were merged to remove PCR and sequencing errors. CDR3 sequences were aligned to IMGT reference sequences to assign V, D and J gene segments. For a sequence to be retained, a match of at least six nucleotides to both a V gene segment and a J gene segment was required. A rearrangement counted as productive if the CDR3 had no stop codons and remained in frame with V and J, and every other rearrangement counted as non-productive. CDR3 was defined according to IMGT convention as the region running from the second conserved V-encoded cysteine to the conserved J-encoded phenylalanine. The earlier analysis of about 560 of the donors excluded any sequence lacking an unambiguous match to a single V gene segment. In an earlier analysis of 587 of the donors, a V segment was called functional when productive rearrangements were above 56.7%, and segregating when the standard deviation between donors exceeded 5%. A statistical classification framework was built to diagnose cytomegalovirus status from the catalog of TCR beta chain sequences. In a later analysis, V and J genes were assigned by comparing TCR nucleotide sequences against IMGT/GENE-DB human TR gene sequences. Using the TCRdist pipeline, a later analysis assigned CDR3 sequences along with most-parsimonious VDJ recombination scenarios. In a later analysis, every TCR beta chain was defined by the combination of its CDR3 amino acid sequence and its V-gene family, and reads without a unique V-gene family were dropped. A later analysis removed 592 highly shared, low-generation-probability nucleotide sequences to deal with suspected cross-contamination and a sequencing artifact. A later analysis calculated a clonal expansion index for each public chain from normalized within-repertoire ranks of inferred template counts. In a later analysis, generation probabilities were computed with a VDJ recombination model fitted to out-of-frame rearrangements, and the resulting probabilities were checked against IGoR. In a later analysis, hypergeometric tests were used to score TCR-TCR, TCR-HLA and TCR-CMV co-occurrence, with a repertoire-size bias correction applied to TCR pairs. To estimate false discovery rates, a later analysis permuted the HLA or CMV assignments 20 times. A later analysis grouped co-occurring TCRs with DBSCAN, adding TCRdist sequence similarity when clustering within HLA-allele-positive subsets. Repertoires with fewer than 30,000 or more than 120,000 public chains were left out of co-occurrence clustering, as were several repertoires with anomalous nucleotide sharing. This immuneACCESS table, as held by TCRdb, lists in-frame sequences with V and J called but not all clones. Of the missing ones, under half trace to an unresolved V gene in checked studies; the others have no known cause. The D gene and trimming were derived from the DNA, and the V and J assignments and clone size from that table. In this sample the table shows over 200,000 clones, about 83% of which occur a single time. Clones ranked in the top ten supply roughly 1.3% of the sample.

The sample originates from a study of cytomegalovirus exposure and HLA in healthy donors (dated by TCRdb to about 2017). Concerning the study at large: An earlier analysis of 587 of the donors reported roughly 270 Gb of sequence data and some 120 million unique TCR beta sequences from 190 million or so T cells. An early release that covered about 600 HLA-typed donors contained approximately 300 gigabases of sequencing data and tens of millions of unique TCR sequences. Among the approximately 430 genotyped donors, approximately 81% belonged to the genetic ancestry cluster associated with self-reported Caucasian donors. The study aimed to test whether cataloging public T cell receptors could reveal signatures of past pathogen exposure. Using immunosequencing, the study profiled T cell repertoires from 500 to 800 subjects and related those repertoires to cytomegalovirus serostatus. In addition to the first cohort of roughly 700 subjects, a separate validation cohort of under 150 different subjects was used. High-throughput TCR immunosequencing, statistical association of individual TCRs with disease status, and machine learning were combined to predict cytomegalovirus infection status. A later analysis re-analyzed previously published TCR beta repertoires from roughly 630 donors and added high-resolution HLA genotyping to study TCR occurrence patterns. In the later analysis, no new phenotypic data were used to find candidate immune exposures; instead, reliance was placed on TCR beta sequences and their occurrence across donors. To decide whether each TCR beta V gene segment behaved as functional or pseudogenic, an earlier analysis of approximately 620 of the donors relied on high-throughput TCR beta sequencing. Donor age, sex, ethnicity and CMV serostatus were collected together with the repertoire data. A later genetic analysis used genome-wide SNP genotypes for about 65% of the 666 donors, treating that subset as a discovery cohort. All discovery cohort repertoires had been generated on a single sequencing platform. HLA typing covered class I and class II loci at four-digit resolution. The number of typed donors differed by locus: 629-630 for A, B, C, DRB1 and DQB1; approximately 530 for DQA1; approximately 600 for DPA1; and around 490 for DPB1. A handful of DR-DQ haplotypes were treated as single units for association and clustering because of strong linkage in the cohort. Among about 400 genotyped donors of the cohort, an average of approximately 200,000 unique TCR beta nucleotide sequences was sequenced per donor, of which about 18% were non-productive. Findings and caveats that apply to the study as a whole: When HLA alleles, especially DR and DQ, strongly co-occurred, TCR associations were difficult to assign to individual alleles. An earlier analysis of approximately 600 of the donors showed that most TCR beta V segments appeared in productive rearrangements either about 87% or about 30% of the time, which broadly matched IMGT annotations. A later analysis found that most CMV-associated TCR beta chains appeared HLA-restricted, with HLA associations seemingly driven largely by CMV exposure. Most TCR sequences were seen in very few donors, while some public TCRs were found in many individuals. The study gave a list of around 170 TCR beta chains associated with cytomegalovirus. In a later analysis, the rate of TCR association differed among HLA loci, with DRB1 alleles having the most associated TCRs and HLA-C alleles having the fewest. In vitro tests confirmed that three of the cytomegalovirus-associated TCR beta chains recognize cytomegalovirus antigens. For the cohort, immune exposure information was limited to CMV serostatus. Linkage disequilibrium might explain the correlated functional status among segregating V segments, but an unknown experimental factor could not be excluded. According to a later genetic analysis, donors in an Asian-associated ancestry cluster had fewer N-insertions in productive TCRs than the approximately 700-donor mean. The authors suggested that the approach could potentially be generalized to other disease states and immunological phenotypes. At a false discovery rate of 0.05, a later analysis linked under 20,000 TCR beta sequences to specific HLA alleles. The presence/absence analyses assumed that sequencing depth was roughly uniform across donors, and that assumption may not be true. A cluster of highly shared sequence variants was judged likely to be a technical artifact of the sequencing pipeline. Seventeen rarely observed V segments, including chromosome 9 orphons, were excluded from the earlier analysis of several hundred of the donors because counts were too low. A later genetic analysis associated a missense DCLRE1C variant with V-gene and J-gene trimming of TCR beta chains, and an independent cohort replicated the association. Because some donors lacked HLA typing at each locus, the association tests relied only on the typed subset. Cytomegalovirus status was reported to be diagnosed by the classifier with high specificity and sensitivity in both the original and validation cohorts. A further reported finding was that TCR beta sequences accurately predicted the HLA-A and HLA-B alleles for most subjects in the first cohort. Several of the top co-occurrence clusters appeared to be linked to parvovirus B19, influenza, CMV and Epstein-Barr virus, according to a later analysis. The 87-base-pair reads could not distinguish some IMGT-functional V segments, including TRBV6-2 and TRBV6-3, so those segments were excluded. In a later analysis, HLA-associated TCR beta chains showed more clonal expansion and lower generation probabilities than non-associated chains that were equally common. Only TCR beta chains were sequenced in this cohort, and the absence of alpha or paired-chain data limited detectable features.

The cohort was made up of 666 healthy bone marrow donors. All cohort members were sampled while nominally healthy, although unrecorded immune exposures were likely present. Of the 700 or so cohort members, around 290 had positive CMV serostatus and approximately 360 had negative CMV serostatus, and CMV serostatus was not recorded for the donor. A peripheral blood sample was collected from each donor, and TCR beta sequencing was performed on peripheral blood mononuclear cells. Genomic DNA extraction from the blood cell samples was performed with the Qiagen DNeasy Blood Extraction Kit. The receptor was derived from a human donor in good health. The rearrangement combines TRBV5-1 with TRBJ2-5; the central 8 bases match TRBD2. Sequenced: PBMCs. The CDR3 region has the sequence CASSSAGGRETQYF. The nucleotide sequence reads TGCGCCAGCAGCTCTGCGGGGGGCCGAGAGACCCAGTACTTC.